Following are 20 T cell receptor beta chains from one sample sequenced in a study of PD-L1 blockade in urothelial cancer. TCRdb keeps only in-frame clones here, not all; method: immunoSEQ multiplex PCR. The sample lists 100,000 or so clones; 90% to 95% were seen once. The input for sequencing was PBMCs, taken around atezolizumab (anti-PD-L1) treatment. These TCRs come from a woman aged 80 or over with urothelial cancer.

The table lists this clone with a count of one. The chain employs TRBV30 and TRBJ2-6; D gene uncertain. Between the trimmed V and J ends, which lost 0 bases and 2 bases, there was a span of 8 bases. Germline V gene sequence: CDR1 GTSNPN, CDR2 SVGIG (reference sequence). The CDR3 is made up of 15 amino acids. The CDR3 protein is CAWSVEPPGANVLTF. In nucleotides, the CDR3 is TGTGCCTGGAGTGTAGAGCCCCCTGGGGCCAACGTCCTGACTTTC.

V is TRBV6-6 and J is TRBJ2-1; 7 nucleotides agree with TRBD2. The germline gives CDR1 MNHNY, CDR2 SVGAGI (reference sequence). The V and J ends lost 6 bases and 7 bases, in that order; junction bases with no gene match: 6. The CDR3 contains 13 residues. The CDR3, as DNA: TGTGCCAGCAGACCCCGGGGGGAAAATGAGCAGTTCTTC. This gives the protein CASRPRGENEQFF.

The chain uses TRBV27 and TRBJ1-4; possibly TRBD1 for D (5 bases). The CDR3 is made up of 16 amino acids. The germline V gene has CDR1 MNHEY and CDR2 SMNVEV (reference sequence). Trimming removed 6 bases from V and 4 bases from J, with 18 bases in between. The CDR3 region is CASSPIRAAINEKLFF. The CDR3 nucleotides are TGTGCCAGCAGCCCCATCAGGGCTGCAATTAATGAAAAACTGTTTTTT.

V usage is TRBV6-1 and J usage is TRBJ2-5; no reliable D call. Deletions cut 4 bases from V and 4 bases from J, with 22 bases between. This CDR3 has 17 amino acids. The germline gives CDR1 MNHNS, CDR2 SASEGT. The CDR3 loop reads CASSGTVPGPTTETQYF. The CDR3 nucleotides are TGTGCCAGCAGTGGTACCGTACCGGGTCCTACCACAGAGACCCAGTACTTC.

This clone has more than one count but fewer than ten. The rearrangement joins TRBV27 to TRBJ2-7, with D possibly TRBD2 on 6 matching bases. This CDR3 region has 13 residues. CDR1 MNHEY and CDR2 SMNVEV come from the germline V gene (reference sequence). Between the trimmed V and J ends, which lost 6 bases and 5 bases, there was a span of 14 bases. In DNA, the CDR3 is TGTGCCAGCAGCGTCTCCTGGAGGGACGAGCAGTACTTC. Translated, it gives CASSVSWRDEQYF.

This clone has a single count. The rearrangement joins TRBV7-2 to TRBJ1-2; no reliable D call. Germline CDR1 SGHTA, CDR2 FQGNSA. The V end lost 5 bases, the J end lost 4 bases, and 14 bases lay between the germline ends. This CDR3 region has 14 residues. CDR3 bases: TGTGCCAGCAGCCCCCCCTTGGTCGGCTATGGCTACACCTTC. Its translation is CASSPPLVGYGYTF.

The chain combines TRBV11-2 with TRBJ2-7; possibly TRBD1 for D (6 bases). This CDR3 region has 14 residues. Trimming removed 5 bases from V and 0 bases from J, with 11 bases in between. The germline V gene encodes CDR1 SGHAT and CDR2 FQNNGV. The CDR3 is CASSTTGGSYEQYF. DNA for the CDR3: TGTGCCAGCAGCACGACAGGCGGCTCCTACGAGCAGTACTTC.

The CDR3 loop reads CASSTPSGTGDEQFF. CDR3 nucleotide sequence: TGTGCCAGCAGTACCCCTAGCGGGACAGGTGATGAGCAGTTCTTC. The chain has TRBV6-5 and TRBJ2-1; D is perhaps TRBD2 (9 bases). The germline V gene has CDR1 MNHEY and CDR2 SVGAGI. The CDR3 contains 15 residues. Trimming took off 5 bases at V and 8 bases at J, with 19 bases between the two ends.

This clone was counted a single time. This rearrangement joins TRBV11-2 to TRBJ2-3; a weak D match, TRBD1 (6 bases). The CDR3 totals 15 residues. Trimming removed 1 base from V and 3 bases from J, with 11 bases in between. The germline V gene has CDR1 SGHAT and CDR2 FQNNGV. The CDR3 here is CASSLGGGVTDTQYF. The CDR3 DNA sequence: TGTGCCAGCAGCTTAGGAGGGGGTGTGACAGATACGCAGTATTTT.

This clone was detected a few times. The chain joins TRBV7-3 to TRBJ2-1, with TRBD2 identical over 7 bases. Per the germline V gene, CDR1 is SGHTA and CDR2 is FQGTGA. V gave up 2 bases and J gave up 10 bases; unmatched junction bases: 8. CDR3 size: 14 residues. CDR3 DNA sequence: TGTGCCAGCAGCTTAGGCCCCCTGGGAGGGGAGCAGTTCTTC. This gives the protein CASSLGPLGGEQFF.

The CDR3 DNA is TGTGCCAGCAGCCAAGTGCAGGGATCCTACAATGAGCAGTTCTTC. Translation gives CASSQVQGSYNEQFF. The chain links TRBV14 to TRBJ2-1; perhaps TRBD1 as D (5 bases). The CDR3 totals 15 residues. The V end was cut by 1 base, the J end by 1 base, with 8 bases between. Germline V gene data show CDR1 as SGHDN and CDR2 as FVKESK.

V and J are TRBV11-2 and TRBJ1-1; 7 bases match TRBD1. CDR3 length: 15 residues. Germline-derived CDR1 and CDR2 are SGHAT and FQNNGV. V lost 2 bases to trimming and J lost 1 base; unmatched junction nucleotides: 4. The CDR3, as DNA: TGTGCCAGCAGCTTATTCGGACAGGCGAACACTGAAGCTTTCTTT. The encoded protein is CASSLFGQANTEAFF.

The chain recombines TRBV5-6 with TRBJ2-5; tentative D call: TRBD2 (6 bases). Germline CDR1 reads SGHDT; CDR2 reads YYEEEE. CDR3 size: 14 residues. The germline V and J ends were trimmed by 0 bases and 5 bases, with 11 bases remaining between them. CDR3 sequence: CASSLGVGGETQYF. CDR3 DNA sequence: TGTGCCAGCAGCTTGGGCGTTGGAGGGGAGACCCAGTACTTC.

The chain has TRBV30 and TRBJ2-3; 8 bases map to TRBD2. CDR1 GTSNPN and CDR2 SVGIG come from the germline V gene (reference sequence). The CDR3 loop spans 15 amino acids. V was clipped by 0 bases and J by 1 base; unmatched bases: 3. The CDR3 loop is CAWSVSGTGTDTQYF. CDR3 DNA: TGTGCCTGGAGTGTTAGCGGGACTGGCACAGATACGCAGTATTTT. Full variable domain (outside the CDR3, taken from reference TRBV30 and TRBJ2-3): SQTIHQWPATLVQPVGSPLSLECTVEGTSNPNLYWYRQAAGRGLQLLFYSVGIGQISSEVPQNLSASRPQDRQFILSSKKLLLSDSGFYLCAWSVSGTGTDTQYFGPGTRLTVL.

The chain links TRBV5-6 to TRBJ2-7, with 9 bases fitting TRBD2. After removal of 2 bases from V and 2 bases from J, the junction contained 11 bases not matched to a gene. Germline CDR1 SGHDT, CDR2 YYEEEE. The CDR3 runs to 17 residues. CDR3 in amino acids: CASSFRVVGGRAYEQYF. In nucleotides, the CDR3 is TGTGCCAGCAGCTTCCGGGTGGTTGGCGGGAGGGCCTACGAGCAGTACTTC.

This clone was observed a handful of times. The chain employs TRBV28 and TRBJ2-7; 11 bases align to TRBD2. CDR3 length: 15 residues. Losses at the gene ends were 9 bases for V and 2 bases for J; bases not matched to a gene: 9. Germline V CDR1 and CDR2: MDHEN, SYDVKM. The chain's CDR3 is CARTGTSGWTYEQYF. The CDR3 nucleotides read TGTGCCAGGACAGGGACTAGCGGATGGACCTACGAGCAGTACTTC.

The CDR3 sequence is CASRQLELAVSSTDTQYF. In DNA, the CDR3 is TGTGCCAGCAGACAGCTGGAACTAGCGGTCTCTAGCACAGATACGCAGTATTTT. The chain joins TRBV28 to TRBJ2-3, with 8 bases matching TRBD2. Germline CDR1 is MDHEN and CDR2 is SYDVKM. The CDR3 is made up of 18 amino acids. The V gene end was trimmed by 6 bases and the J gene end by 0 bases; junction bases not matched to a gene: 14.

This clone was seen once. The chain is built from TRBV19 and TRBJ2-7; unclear D gene. V was clipped by 6 bases and J by 0 bases, with 12 bases between them. Looked up from germline, CDR1 is LNHDA and CDR2 is SQIVND (reference sequence). The CDR3 contains 14 residues. The CDR3 reads CASRRDRSSYEQYF. The CDR3 region has the DNA TGTGCCAGTAGGCGCGACCGGAGCTCCTACGAGCAGTACTTC.

This clone was detected once. The chain couples TRBV15 to TRBJ1-2; 9 positions match TRBD1. Germline V gene data show CDR1 as LNHNV and CDR2 as YYDKDF (reference sequence). There are 19 residues in the CDR3. J was trimmed by 0 bases and V by 0 bases; bases with no gene match: 11. The CDR3 coding sequence is TGTGCCACCAGCAGAGATGGACGGACAGGGGCACCTTCTAACTATGGCTACACCTTC. It codes for CATSRDGRTGAPSNYGYTF. Complete variable domain (other parts from reference TRBV15 and TRBJ1-2): DAMVIQNPRYQVTQFGKPVTLSCSQTLNHNVMYWYQQKSSQAPKLLFHYYDKDFNNEADTPDNFQSRRPNTSFCFLDIRSPGLGDTAMYLCATSRDGRTGAPSNYGYTFGSGTRLTVV.

The rearrangement joins TRBV5-1 to TRBJ2-3; D not certain. The CDR3 is 13 amino acids. Looked up from germline, CDR1 is SGHRS and CDR2 is YFSETQ. Trimming took off 2 bases at V and 1 base at J, with 5 bases between the two ends. DNA of the CDR3: TGCGCCAGCAGCTTTATCGGCACAGATACGCAGTATTTT. Protein sequence: CASSFIGTDTQYF.